This T cell receptor (beta chain) was sequenced in a study of T cell clones after liver transplantation. Study-level background: Pre-transplant mixed lymphocyte reactions yielded third-party-reactive TCRbeta sequences as comparators for graft-donor-reactive sequences. Standard immunosuppression, with no induction, continued until 12-24 months after transplant. At least one year of complete immunosuppression withdrawal without enzymes over twice normal defined tolerance.

Some clones are missing from TCRdb's copy, which holds only in-frame ones; the method was immunoSEQ multiplex PCR. Altogether around 80,000 clones are present, roughly 80% being singletons, with the ten largest covering 0.45% to 0.55%. Notes on this clone: The antigen remains undetermined. The sample contains more than one DNA sequence encoding this CDR3.

The germline gives CDR1 SGHRS, CDR2 YFSETQ. This CDR3 has 17 residues. J gave up 0 bases and V 3 bases, and 2 bases lay outside the gene matches. Study-level results: Graft donor-reactive T cells possibly entered the graft instead of undergoing deletion.

The rearrangement links TRBV5-1 to TRBJ2-2; 13 nucleotides line up with TRBD2. The sequence was collected from a human patient who received a liver transplant. Some T cells may be provided by the graft donor. Sequencing used CD4+ T cells from blood, obtained just over 45 months after liver transplant. DNA for the CDR3: TGCGCCAGCAGCTGGACTAGCGGGAGCCCGAACACCGGGGAGCTGTTTTTT. Translation gives CASSWTSGSPNTGELFF.